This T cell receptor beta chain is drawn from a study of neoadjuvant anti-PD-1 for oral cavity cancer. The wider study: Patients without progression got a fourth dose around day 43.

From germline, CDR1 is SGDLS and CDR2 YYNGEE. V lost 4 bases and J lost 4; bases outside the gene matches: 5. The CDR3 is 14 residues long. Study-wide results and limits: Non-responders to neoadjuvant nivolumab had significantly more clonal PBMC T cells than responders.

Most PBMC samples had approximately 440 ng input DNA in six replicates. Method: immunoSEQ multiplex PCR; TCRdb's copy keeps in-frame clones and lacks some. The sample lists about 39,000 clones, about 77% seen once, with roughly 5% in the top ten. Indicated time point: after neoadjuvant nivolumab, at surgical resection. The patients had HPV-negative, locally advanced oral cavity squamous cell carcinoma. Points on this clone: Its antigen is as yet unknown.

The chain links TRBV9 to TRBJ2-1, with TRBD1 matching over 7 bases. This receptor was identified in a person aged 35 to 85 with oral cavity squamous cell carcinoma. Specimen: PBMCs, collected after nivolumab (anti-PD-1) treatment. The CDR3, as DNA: TGTGCCAGCAGCATGACAGGGCAATACAATGAGCAGTTCTTC. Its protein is CASSMTGQYNEQFF.